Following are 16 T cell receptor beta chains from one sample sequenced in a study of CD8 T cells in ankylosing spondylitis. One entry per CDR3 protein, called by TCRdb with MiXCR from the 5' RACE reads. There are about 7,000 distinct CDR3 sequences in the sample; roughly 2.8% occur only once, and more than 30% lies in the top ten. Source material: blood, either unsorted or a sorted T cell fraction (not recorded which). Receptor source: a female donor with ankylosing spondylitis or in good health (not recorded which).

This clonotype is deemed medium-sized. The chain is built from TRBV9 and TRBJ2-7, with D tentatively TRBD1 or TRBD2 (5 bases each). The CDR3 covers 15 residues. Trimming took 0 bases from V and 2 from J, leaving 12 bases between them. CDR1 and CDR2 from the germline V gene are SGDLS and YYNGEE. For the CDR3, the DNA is TGTGCCAGCAGCGTAGCCGGGGACCTAACCTACGAGCAGTACTTC. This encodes CASSVAGDLTYEQYF.

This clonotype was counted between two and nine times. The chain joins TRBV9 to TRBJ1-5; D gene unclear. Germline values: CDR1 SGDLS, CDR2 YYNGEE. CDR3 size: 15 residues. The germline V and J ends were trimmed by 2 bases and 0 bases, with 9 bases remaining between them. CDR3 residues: CASSVGPDSNQPQHF. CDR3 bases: TGTGCCAGCAGCGTCGGGCCCGATAGCAATCAGCCCCAGCATTTT.

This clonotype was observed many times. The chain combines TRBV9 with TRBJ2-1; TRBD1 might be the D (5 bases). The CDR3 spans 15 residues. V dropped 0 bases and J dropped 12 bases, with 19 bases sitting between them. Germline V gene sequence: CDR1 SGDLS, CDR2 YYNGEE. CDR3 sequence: CASSVEEKGRETQFF. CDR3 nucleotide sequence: TGTGCCAGCAGCGTAGAAGAGAAGGGGCGCGAGACGCAGTTCTTC.

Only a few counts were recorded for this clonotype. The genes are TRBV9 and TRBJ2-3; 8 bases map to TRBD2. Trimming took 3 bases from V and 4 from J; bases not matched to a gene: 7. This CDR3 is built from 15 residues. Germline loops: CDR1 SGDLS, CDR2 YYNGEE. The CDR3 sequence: CASSGGTSSSDTQYF. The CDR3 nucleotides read TGTGCCAGCAGCGGCGGGACTAGTAGTTCAGATACGCAGTATTTT. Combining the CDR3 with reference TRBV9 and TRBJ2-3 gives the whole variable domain DSGVTQTPKHLITATGQRVTLRCSPRSGDLSVYWYQQSLDQGLQFLIQYYNGEERAKGNILERFSAQQFPDLHSELNLSSLELGDSALYFCASSGGTSSSDTQYFGPGTRLTVL.

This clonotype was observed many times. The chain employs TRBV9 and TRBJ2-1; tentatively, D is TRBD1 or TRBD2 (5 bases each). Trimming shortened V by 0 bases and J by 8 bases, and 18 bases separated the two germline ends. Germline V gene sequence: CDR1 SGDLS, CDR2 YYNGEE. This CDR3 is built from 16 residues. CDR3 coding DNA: TGTGCCAGCAGCGTAGATCTCTGGGGCGGGTTGGATGAGCAGTTCTTC. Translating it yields CASSVDLWGGLDEQFF.

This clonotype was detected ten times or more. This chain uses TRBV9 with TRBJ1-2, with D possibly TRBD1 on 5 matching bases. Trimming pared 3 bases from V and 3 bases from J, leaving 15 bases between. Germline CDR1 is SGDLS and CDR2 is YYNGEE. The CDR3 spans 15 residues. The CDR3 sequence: CASSATTDSYYGYTF. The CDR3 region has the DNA TGTGCCAGCAGCGCAACGACCGACAGCTACTATGGCTACACCTTC.

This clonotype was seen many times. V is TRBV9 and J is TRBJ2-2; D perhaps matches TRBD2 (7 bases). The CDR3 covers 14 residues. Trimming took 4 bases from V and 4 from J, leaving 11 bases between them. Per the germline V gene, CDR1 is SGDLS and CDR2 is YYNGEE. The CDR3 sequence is CASSRGGGTGELFF. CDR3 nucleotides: TGTGCCAGCAGCCGGGGAGGGGGCACCGGGGAGCTGTTTTTT.

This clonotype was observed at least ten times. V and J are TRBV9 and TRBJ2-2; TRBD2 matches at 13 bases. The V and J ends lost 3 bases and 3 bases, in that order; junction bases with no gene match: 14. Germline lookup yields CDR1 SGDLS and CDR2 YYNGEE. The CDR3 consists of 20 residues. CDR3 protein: CASSGGTSGIRREYTGELFF. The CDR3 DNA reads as TGTGCCAGCAGCGGAGGGACTAGCGGGATTCGGCGGGAGTACACCGGGGAGCTGTTTTTT.

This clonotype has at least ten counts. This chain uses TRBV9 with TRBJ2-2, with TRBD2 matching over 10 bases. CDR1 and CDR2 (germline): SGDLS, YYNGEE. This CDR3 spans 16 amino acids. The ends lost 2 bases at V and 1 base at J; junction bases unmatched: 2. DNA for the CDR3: TGTGCCAGCAGCGTGGCTAGCGGGGGGAACACCGGGGAGCTGTTTTTT. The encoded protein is CASSVASGGNTGELFF.

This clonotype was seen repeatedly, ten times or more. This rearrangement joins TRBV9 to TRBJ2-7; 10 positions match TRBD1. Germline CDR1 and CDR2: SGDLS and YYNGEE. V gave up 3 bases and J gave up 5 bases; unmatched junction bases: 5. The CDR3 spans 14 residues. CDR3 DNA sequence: TGTGCCAGCAGCGGCCAGACAGGGGGCAACGAGCAGTACTTC. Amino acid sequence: CASSGQTGGNEQYF.

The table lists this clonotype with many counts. The CDR3 loop is CASNSNPDTQYF. DNA of the CDR3: TGTGCCAGCAACAGTAACCCAGATACGCAGTATTTT. V and J are TRBV9 and TRBJ2-3; no firm D call. The ends were cut back, 6 bases at V and 4 bases at J, with 9 bases in the middle. The CDR3 sequence is 12 residues long. CDR1 and CDR2 from the germline V gene are SGDLS and YYNGEE.

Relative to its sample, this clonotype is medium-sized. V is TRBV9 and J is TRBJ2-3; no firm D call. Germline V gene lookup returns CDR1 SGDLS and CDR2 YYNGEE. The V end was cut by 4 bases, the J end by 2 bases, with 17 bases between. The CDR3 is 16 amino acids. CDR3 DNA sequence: TGTGCCAGCAGCCCGCCCCTGGGCCTGGACACAGATACGCAGTATTTT. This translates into CASSPPLGLDTDTQYF.

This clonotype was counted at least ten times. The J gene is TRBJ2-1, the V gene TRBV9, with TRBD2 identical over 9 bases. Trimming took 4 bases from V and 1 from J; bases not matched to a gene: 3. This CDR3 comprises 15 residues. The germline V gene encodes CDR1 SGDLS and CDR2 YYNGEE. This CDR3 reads CASSPSGTSYNEQFF. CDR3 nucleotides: TGTGCCAGCAGCCCTAGCGGGACGTCCTACAATGAGCAGTTCTTC. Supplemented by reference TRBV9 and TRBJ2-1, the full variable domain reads DSGVTQTPKHLITATGQRVTLRCSPRSGDLSVYWYQQSLDQGLQFLIQYYNGEERAKGNILERFSAQQFPDLHSELNLSSLELGDSALYFCASSPSGTSYNEQFFGPGTRLTVL.

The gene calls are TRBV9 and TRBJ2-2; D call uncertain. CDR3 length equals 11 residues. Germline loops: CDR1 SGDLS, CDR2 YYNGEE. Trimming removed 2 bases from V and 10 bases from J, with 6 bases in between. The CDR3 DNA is TGTGCCAGCAGCGTCAACGAGGAGCTGTTTTTT. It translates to CASSVNEELFF.

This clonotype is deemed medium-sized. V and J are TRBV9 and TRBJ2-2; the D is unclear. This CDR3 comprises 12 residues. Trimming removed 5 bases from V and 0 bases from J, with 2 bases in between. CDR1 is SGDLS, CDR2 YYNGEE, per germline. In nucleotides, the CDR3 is TGTGCCAGCAGACCGAACACCGGGGAGCTGTTTTTT. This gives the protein CASRPNTGELFF.

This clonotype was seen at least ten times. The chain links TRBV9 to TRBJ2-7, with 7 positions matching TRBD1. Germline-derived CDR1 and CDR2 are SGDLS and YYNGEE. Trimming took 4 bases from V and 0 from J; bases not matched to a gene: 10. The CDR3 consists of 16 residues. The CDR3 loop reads CASSPYRTGLSYEQYF. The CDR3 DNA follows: TGTGCCAGCAGCCCGTACCGGACAGGTCTCTCCTACGAGCAGTACTTC.